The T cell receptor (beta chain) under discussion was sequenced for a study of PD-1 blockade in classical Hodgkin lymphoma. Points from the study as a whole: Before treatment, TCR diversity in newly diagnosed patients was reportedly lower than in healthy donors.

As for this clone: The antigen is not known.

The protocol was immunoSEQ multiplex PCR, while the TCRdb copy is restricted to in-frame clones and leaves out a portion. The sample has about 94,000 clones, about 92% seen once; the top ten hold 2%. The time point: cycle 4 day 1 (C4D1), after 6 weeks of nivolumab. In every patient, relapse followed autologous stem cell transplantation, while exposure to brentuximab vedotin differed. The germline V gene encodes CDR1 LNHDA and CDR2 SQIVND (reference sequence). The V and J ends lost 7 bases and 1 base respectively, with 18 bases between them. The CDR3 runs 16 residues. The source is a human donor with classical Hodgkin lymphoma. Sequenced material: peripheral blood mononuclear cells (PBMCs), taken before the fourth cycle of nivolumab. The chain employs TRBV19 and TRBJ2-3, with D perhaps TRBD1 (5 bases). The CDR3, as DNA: TGTGCCAGTACGCCAGGAAGGGGCGAGGGCACAGATACGCAGTATTTT. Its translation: CASTPGRGEGTDTQYF.